Here is one TCR beta chain with its context. This sample stems from a study of blood T cell repertoires in COVID-19. For the study at large: Donors in the United States, Italy and Spain gave samples during acute or convalescent COVID-19.

Germline V gene lookup returns CDR1 MNHEY and CDR2 SVGAGI. V was cut by 4 bases and J by 4 bases, with 10 bases left in between. The CDR3 runs to 13 residues. Original processing methods: Amplification with reference gene primers provided the estimates of nucleated cell counts. Repertoires were generated with immunoSEQ multiplex PCR, while TCRdb's copy carries only in-frame clones and drops some. From that table come the V and J calls and clone size; the DNA was used to work out D and trimming. The data show around 180,000 clones, around 90% seen once. Sample: peripheral blood. V usage is TRBV6-5 and J usage is TRBJ2-5; no clear D. The TCR comes from a man aged 60 to 69 with acute or convalescent COVID-19. In nucleotides, the CDR3 is TGTGCCAGCAGTTTCTACGAGCGAGAGACCCAGTACTTC. The encoded protein is CASSFYERETQYF.